This is a list of T cell receptor beta chains from one sample in a study of T cells in localized non-small cell lung cancer. Method: immunoSEQ multiplex PCR; TCRdb's copy keeps in-frame clones and lacks some. The table shows about 35,000 clones, with 92% occurring only once. The sequencing here drew on peripheral blood, taken before any cancer treatment. The receptor source for this set is a female donor over 55 with stage I lung adenocarcinoma. Both conserved end residues are part of each CDR3. A D gene is named only where the DNA matches it firmly.

d_call	v_call	j_call	cdr3_aa
NA	TRBV2	TRBJ2-3	CASSYGQATDTQYF
NA	TRBV5-6	TRBJ2-3	CASSLATGRDTQYF
NA	TRBV7-2	TRBJ1-2	CASELGGFYGYTF
NA	TRBV6-5	TRBJ2-2	CASSYPGELFF
TRBD1	TRBV13	TRBJ1-2	CASSHRDRGDGYTF
NA	TRBV5-4	TRBJ2-7	CASSISGSYEQYF
NA	TRBV4-3	TRBJ2-7	CASSQDGEQYF
NA	TRBV28	TRBJ1-6	CASTSNNSPLHF
NA	TRBV5-4	TRBJ2-5	CASSLEPQETQYF
NA	TRBV2	TRBJ1-4	CASTNNEKLFF
NA	TRBV7-9	TRBJ1-3	CASSSFTQGNTIYF
TRBD1	TRBV7-8	TRBJ1-2	CASSLTRTGGYTF
NA	TRBV18	TRBJ1-2	CASSPYLGYGYTF
TRBD1	TRBV27	TRBJ2-7	CASQGDSAYEQYF
NA	TRBV5-8	TRBJ1-1	CASSFEGLNTEAFF
TRBD1	TRBV5-1	TRBJ2-5	CASSMDRPETQYF
NA	TRBV7-8	TRBJ2-5	CASSLGRQGGPQETQYF
NA	TRBV28	TRBJ1-2	CASDGRTVRGVYTF
TRBD1	TRBV19	TRBJ2-2	CASRQQGAIAGELFF
NA	TRBV10-3	TRBJ2-2	CAISESRDTGELFF
NA	TRBV9	TRBJ1-3	CASSAPLGVGGNTIYF
TRBD1	TRBV19	TRBJ1-5	CASTRGQDSNQPQHF
TRBD1	TRBV19	TRBJ1-3	CASSMNRGSGNTIYF
NA	TRBV5-6	TRBJ2-7	CASSLGQKAGEQYF
TRBD1	TRBV19	TRBJ1-2	CASSIPGTGGSYGYTF